A single sample gave rise to the 23 T cell receptor beta chains below, sequenced in a study of blood T cells in healthy people across ages. Then a second PCR, running roughly 6 to 11 cycles, was carried out with a sample-barcoded 5' primer and a J-beta primer mix. TCRdb re-analysed the 5' RACE reads in MiXCR, keeping a single row per CDR3 protein. The repertoire consists of roughly 1.4 million distinct CDR3 sequences, with approximately 60% occurring once and the leading ten covering over 5%. The sample was blood. The source of these receptors is a man between 18 and 35 years old in good health.

The gene calls are TRBV20-1 and TRBJ2-5; D gene uncertain. V was pared by 3 bases and J by 4 bases, with 6 bases between. From germline, CDR1 is DFQATT and CDR2 SNEGSKA (reference sequence). CDR3 size: 11 residues. CDR3 region: CSASLRETQYF. The CDR3, as DNA: TGCAGTGCTAGCCTCCGAGAGACCCAGTACTTC.

The chain has TRBV20-1 and TRBJ2-6; D uncertain. V shed 5 bases and J shed 0 bases, with 11 bases lying between them. Germline-derived CDR1 and CDR2 are DFQATT and SNEGSKA (reference sequence). CDR3 length: 15 amino acids. This CDR3 reads CSAQAGPSGANVLTF. The CDR3, as DNA: TGCAGTGCTCAGGCCGGACCCTCTGGGGCCAACGTCCTGACTTTC.

This chain joins TRBV5-1 and TRBJ2-7; 7 bases fit TRBD2. Near its end, the DNA agrees better with TRBJ2-5, so the J call may be wrong. The CDR3 totals 15 residues. The germline V gene encodes CDR1 SGHRS and CDR2 YFSETQ. This CDR3 reads CASSSGRQSQETQYF. The CDR3 DNA follows: TGCGCCAGCAGCTCCGGGAGGCAGAGTCAAGAGACCCAGTACTTC.

This clonotype has more than one count but fewer than ten. This chain joins TRBV27 and TRBJ2-5, with 9 bases matching TRBD2. The V gene's germline CDR1 is MNHEY and CDR2 SMNVEV (reference sequence). The junction had 10 bases not matched to a gene; V was cut back by 0 bases and J by 5 bases. CDR3 size: 17 residues. In nucleotides, the CDR3 is TGTGCCAGCAGTTTATCCGGGACTAGCCTGTCTGACGAGACCCAGTACTTC. It is translated as CASSLSGTSLSDETQYF.

This clonotype was observed a handful of times. The chain links TRBV25-1 to TRBJ1-2, with no clear D. V lost 4 bases and J 5 bases, leaving 14 bases between the germline ends. This CDR3 has 14 amino acids. Per germline, CDR1 MGHDK and CDR2 SYGVNS. The CDR3 reads CASSGPIPRYGYTF. Written as DNA, the CDR3 is TGTGCCAGCAGTGGCCCAATACCCAGATATGGCTACACCTTC.

The V and J genes are TRBV6-2 or TRBV6-3 and TRBJ1-1; D perhaps matches TRBD1 (6 bases). CDR1 is MNHEY and CDR2 is SVGEGT in the germline V gene. Deletions cut 5 bases from V and 1 base from J, with 11 bases between. The CDR3 extends over 14 amino acids. The CDR3 bases are TGTGCCAGCAGTCTTGACAGGAGGAACACTGAAGCTTTCTTT. Translated: CASSLDRRNTEAFF.

The chain uses TRBV3-1 and TRBJ2-1; D is unresolved. Germline lookup yields CDR1 LGHDT and CDR2 YNNKEL (reference sequence). Trimming shortened V by 4 bases and J by 4 bases, and 20 bases separated the two germline ends. The CDR3 is made up of 17 amino acids. The CDR3 coding sequence is TGTGCCAGCAGCCTGTTACCCGGGCGAGAGAGTTACAATGAGCAGTTCTTC. It yields the protein CASSLLPGRESYNEQFF.

This chain joins TRBV6-2 or TRBV6-3 and TRBJ2-4; the match to TRBD1 covers 7 bases. The DNA end lines up better with TRBJ2-5; the J call may be wrong. Germline lookup yields CDR1 MNHEY and CDR2 SVGEGT. This CDR3 region has 13 residues. This CDR3 reads CATSGTVVETQYF. DNA for the CDR3: TGTGCCACCTCCGGGACAGTGGTGGAGACCCAGTACTTC.

The chain couples TRBV24-1 to TRBJ2-3; maybe TRBD1 (7 bases). CDR1 is KGHDR, CDR2 SFDVKD, per germline. V shed 2 bases and J shed 6 bases, with 17 bases lying between them. The CDR3 is made up of 16 amino acids. The CDR3 is CATSDYRQGGTDTQYF. The CDR3 DNA reads as TGTGCCACCAGTGATTACCGACAGGGAGGTACGGATACGCAGTATTTT.

The V call is TRBV6-6, the J call TRBJ1-5; 8 bases map to TRBD1. Per germline, CDR1 MNHNY and CDR2 SVGAGI (reference sequence). CDR3 size: 17 residues. V was clipped by 5 bases and J by 4 bases; unmatched bases: 13. DNA for the CDR3: TGTGCCAGCAGTAGATTCGGACAGGGCTTCCTAAATCAGCCCCAGCATTTT. Its translation: CASSRFGQGFLNQPQHF.

V gene TRBV30 combines with J gene TRBJ2-6; tentative D call: TRBD1 (5 bases). Looked up from germline, CDR1 is GTSNPN and CDR2 is SVGIG (reference sequence). CDR3 length: 15 amino acids. V was trimmed by 1 base and J by 4 bases, leaving 11 bases between them. The CDR3 spells CAWSAGISGANVLTF. CDR3 nucleotide sequence: TGTGCCTGGAGTGCAGGGATCTCCGGGGCCAACGTCCTGACTTTC.

This rearrangement joins TRBV12-3 or TRBV12-4 to TRBJ2-1; 12 bases line up with TRBD2. V trimming: 5 bases; J trimming: 3 bases; junction bases outside the gene matches: 5. The CDR3 length is 16 residues. The CDR3 sequence: CASSRRTSGDYNEQFF. The CDR3, as DNA: TGTGCCAGCAGTCGCAGGACTAGCGGGGACTACAATGAGCAGTTCTTC.

This clonotype was seen a few times. The chain recombines TRBV6-2 or TRBV6-3 with TRBJ2-5; tentative D call: TRBD2 (5 bases). CDR3 length equals 17 residues. Germline CDR1 and CDR2: MNHEY and SVGEGT. Trimming removed 6 bases at V and 1 base at J, with 21 bases between. Here the CDR3 reads CASSPIPGKRVQETQYF. The CDR3, as DNA: TGTGCCAGCAGCCCCATCCCGGGGAAGAGGGTCCAAGAGACCCAGTACTTC.

The CDR3: CSARDQASGNNEQFF. CDR3 nucleotides: TGCAGTGCTAGAGATCAGGCTAGCGGGAACAATGAGCAGTTCTTC. The chain has TRBV20-1 and TRBJ2-1, with TRBD2 matching 9 bases. Trimming removed 0 bases from V and 5 bases from J; junction bases left unmatched: 5. The germline V gene has CDR1 DFQATT and CDR2 SNEGSKA (reference sequence). The CDR3 is 15 residues long.

As regards this clonotype: It may be a read error: a sequence one base away is much more abundant. The chain joins TRBV6-2 or TRBV6-3 to TRBJ2-7; D may be TRBD2 (5 bases). Per germline, CDR1 MNHEY and CDR2 SVGEGT. The CDR3 has 13 amino acids. The CDR3 spells CAGSYGETYEQYF. The DNA of the CDR3 is TGTGCCGGCAGTTACGGGGAAACCTACGAGCAGTACTTC.

The J gene is TRBJ2-3, the V gene TRBV20-1; unclear D gene. The length of the CDR3 is 11 residues. V shed 5 bases and J shed 5 bases, with 8 bases lying between them. Germline V gene lookup returns CDR1 DFQATT and CDR2 SNEGSKA (reference sequence). CDR3 coding DNA: TGCAGTGCTCACTTCGGAGATACGCAGTATTTT. Protein: CSAHFGDTQYF.

This clonotype occurred a few times. The chain joins TRBV4-3 to TRBJ2-1; D is uncertain. Germline V lookup: CDR1 LGHNA, CDR2 YSLEER. Between the trimmed V and J ends, which lost 0 bases and 0 bases, there was a span of 12 bases. CDR3 length equals 17 residues. The CDR3 sequence: CASSQDSVRSSYNEQFF. The CDR3 DNA sequence: TGCGCCAGCAGCCAAGATAGTGTTAGGAGCTCCTACAATGAGCAGTTCTTC.

The chain links TRBV5-1 to TRBJ2-4; 7 bases fit TRBD2. Judging by the DNA end, TRBJ2-5 fits better; the J call may be wrong. The CDR3 is made up of 17 amino acids. Germline V gene data show CDR1 as SGHRS and CDR2 as YFSETQ. This chain's CDR3 is CASSLVGLGLCQETQYF. DNA of the CDR3: TGCGCCAGCAGCTTGGTAGGACTAGGCCTGTGCCAAGAGACCCAGTACTTC.

The chain carries TRBV20-1 and TRBJ2-1; the match to TRBD2 covers 8 bases. The V gene end was trimmed by 1 base and the J gene end by 4 bases; junction bases not matched to a gene: 6. Germline loops: CDR1 DFQATT, CDR2 SNEGSKA (reference sequence). The CDR3 is made up of 15 amino acids. This chain's CDR3 is CSARVPGLEYNEQFF. Here the CDR3 DNA reads TGCAGTGCTAGAGTACCGGGACTAGAGTACAATGAGCAGTTCTTC.

The chain joins TRBV6-6 to TRBJ2-7; possibly TRBD1 or TRBD2 for D (5 bases each). Looked up from germline, CDR1 is MNHNY and CDR2 is SVGAGI (reference sequence). V was cut by 5 bases and J by 9 bases, with 17 bases left in between. The CDR3 contains 13 residues. In DNA, the CDR3 is TGTGCCAGCAGTACGGGACCATCTGAGGGGCAGTACTTC. Residues: CASSTGPSEGQYF.

This clonotype was detected only a few times. V gene TRBV3-1 combines with J gene TRBJ2-5, with TRBD2 matching 9 bases. This CDR3 has 15 amino acids. Trimming took 2 bases from V and 2 from J; bases not matched to a gene: 3. The germline V gene has CDR1 LGHDT and CDR2 YNNKEL (reference sequence). The CDR3 region is CASSQRLAGQETQYF. DNA of the CDR3: TGTGCCAGCAGCCAAAGGCTAGCGGGGCAAGAGACCCAGTACTTC.

The chain links TRBV29-1 to TRBJ2-7; tentative D call: TRBD1 (5 bases). This CDR3 contains 12 residues. The germline V and J ends were trimmed by 5 bases and 5 bases, with 13 bases remaining between them. Germline-derived CDR1 and CDR2 are SQVTM and ANQGSEA. In DNA form, the CDR3 reads TGCAGCGTTTTGGACAATCAGAACGAGCAGTACTTC. This encodes CSVLDNQNEQYF.

The chain is built from TRBV5-1 and TRBJ2-1; 9 positions match TRBD1. CDR1 and CDR2 (germline): SGHRS, YFSETQ. CDR3 length: 18 residues. V gave up 1 base and J gave up 2 bases; unmatched junction bases: 10. Here the CDR3 DNA reads TGCGCCAGCAGCTTGCACCCCGCGGACAGGGGCACCTACAATGAGCAGTTCTTC. This encodes CASSLHPADRGTYNEQFF.